A selection of T cell receptor beta chains follows, all from one sample in a study of monozygotic twins with inflammatory bowel disease. TCRdb reprocessed the 5' RACE reads, keeping one entry per CDR3 protein, no DNA. This sample's table reports over 150,000 distinct CDR3 sequences. The sequenced sample consisted of blood. Receptor source: a human donor with ulcerative colitis or Crohn's disease, or a healthy co-twin of an affected twin (not recorded which). Both conserved end residues are part of each CDR3. Each record gives: J gene, V gene, CDR3 protein.

TRBJ1-5	TRBV7-2	CASSLESRPQHF
TRBJ2-7	TRBV10-2	CASSGRGQGVHEQYF
TRBJ2-2	TRBV9	CASSARGDRGQPLNTGELFF
TRBJ1-1	TRBV7-3	CASSLGQSSTEAFF
TRBJ2-5	TRBV2	CASSSDRRVTQYF
TRBJ1-2	TRBV29-1	CSVEGTDYGYTF
TRBJ1-2	TRBV20-1	CSARQFYGYTF
TRBJ2-2	TRBV5-1	CASSFSTGGRTGELFF
TRBJ2-1	TRBV10-3	CAISQIWEQFF
TRBJ1-1	TRBV18	CASSPNRPPLQGAEAFF
TRBJ1-5	TRBV5-1	CASSPGQGANQPQHF
TRBJ1-5	TRBV20-1	CSAYLDFSNQPQHF
TRBJ2-1	TRBV20-1	CSALGPREQFF
TRBJ1-1	TRBV28	CASSLWVGDTEAFF
TRBJ2-1	TRBV24-1	CATRTTGNHEQFF
TRBJ2-7	TRBV7-9	CASSPRTESYEQYF
TRBJ2-2	TRBV12-3/TRBV12-4	CASSFMGNTGELFF
TRBJ1-1	TRBV19	CASNRGRNTEAFF
TRBJ1-1	TRBV5-6	CASSRGEPEAFF
TRBJ2-6	TRBV5-1	CASSLIGTPSGANVLTF
TRBJ1-1	TRBV29-1	CSVDPATETDTEAFF
TRBJ1-2	TRBV3-1	CASSQSDLSYGYTF
TRBJ2-7	TRBV5-1	CASSTSFYEQYF
TRBJ2-2	TRBV20-1	CSVPRDRGTGELFF
TRBJ2-3	TRBV2	CASSPRREATDTQYF
TRBJ1-1	TRBV18	CASSPGTGMNTEAFF
TRBJ2-4	TRBV20-1	CSAAPRAGIGGMQYF
TRBJ2-2	TRBV29-1	CSVRDGPTGELFF
TRBJ2-7	TRBV28	CASSSTGGIYEQYF
TRBJ1-1	TRBV30	CAWSPFRTEAFF
TRBJ1-4	TRBV5-1	CASSSSGGGEKLFF
TRBJ2-7	TRBV4-3	CASSPRGSAGNEQYF
TRBJ1-1	TRBV9	CASSVNENTEAFF
TRBJ2-1	TRBV29-1	CSVFRSNEQFF
TRBJ2-1	TRBV11-2	CASSPPSLLNEQFF
TRBJ1-1	TRBV12-3/TRBV12-4	CASSHRQGNTEAFF
TRBJ2-3	TRBV3-1	CASSQDLYTDTQYF
TRBJ2-3	TRBV28	CASSFTGLAGGPDTQYF
TRBJ2-2	TRBV14	CASSHTNTGELFF
TRBJ2-1	TRBV12-3/TRBV12-4	CASSSRLAGVPINEQFF